Listed here are 20 T cell receptor beta chains from one sample, sequenced in a study of beta chain features in type 1 diabetes. Study results and limitations: TCRB CDR3s were moderately but significantly shorter in Type 1 diabetes patients in all four CD4+ subsets.

No antigen has been identified for these receptors. Expressed TCRB transcripts were sequenced because the entire RNA isolate underwent reverse transcription. TCRdb's copy holds only in-frame clones and misses some; the assay was immunoSEQ multiplex PCR. The table lists 300,000 or so clones, around 9.3% of them singletons. The sequencing sample was made of central memory CD4+ T cells from blood. Receptors were obtained from a man aged 25-45 years with type 1 diabetes.

The rearrangement links TRBV7-2 to TRBJ2-7; 8 bases align to TRBD2. There are 14 residues in the CDR3. Trimming removed 5 bases from V and 2 bases from J; junction bases left unmatched: 5. Per germline, CDR1 SGHTA and CDR2 FQGNSA. The CDR3 DNA sequence: TGTGCCAGCAGCGTTGCTAGCGGGCCCTACGAGCAGTACTTC. It is translated as CASSVASGPYEQYF.

This clone showed up just a few times. The V call is TRBV30, the J call TRBJ1-2; tentative D call: TRBD1 (5 bases). In germline, CDR1 is GTSNPN, CDR2 SVGIG (reference sequence). CDR3 length: 12 amino acids. V shed 3 bases and J shed 5 bases, with 10 bases lying between them. CDR3 protein: CAWSAGRYGYTF. CDR3 DNA: TGTGCCTGGAGCGCAGGGAGATATGGCTACACCTTC.

This clone was picked up a small number of times. The chain employs TRBV28 and TRBJ2-5; D possibly corresponds to TRBD1 (6 bases). The CDR3 covers 14 residues. The germline V and J ends were trimmed by 6 bases and 5 bases, with 16 bases remaining between them. Germline CDR1 reads MDHEN; CDR2 reads SYDVKM. The CDR3 nucleotides are TGTGCCAGCAGCCAACCTGGGGGCTGGGAGACCCAGTACTTC. It yields the protein CASSQPGGWETQYF.

This clone was seen at least ten times. V is TRBV10-3 and J is TRBJ2-1; D possibly corresponds to TRBD2 (5 bases). CDR1 is ENHRY, CDR2 SYGVKD, per germline. The V gene lost 2 bases and the J gene lost 3 bases, with 8 bases spanning the gap. This CDR3 spans 14 amino acids. This CDR3 reads CAISEGLVYNEQFF. CDR3 coding DNA: TGTGCCATCAGTGAGGGACTGGTCTACAATGAGCAGTTCTTC.

V and J are TRBV11-2 and TRBJ2-5; TRBD1 might be the D (5 bases). V lost 4 bases and J lost 1, with 19 bases in between. The length of the CDR3 is 17 residues. CDR1 is SGHAT, CDR2 FQNNGV, per germline. CDR3: CASSYDSPRGVQETQYF. CDR3 in DNA: TGTGCCAGCAGCTACGACAGCCCTCGAGGTGTCCAAGAGACCCAGTACTTC. The full variable domain, in which reference TRBV11-2 and TRBJ2-5 provide the parts outside the CDR3, is EAGVAQSPRYKIIEKRQSVAFWCNPISGHATLYWYQQILGQGPKLLIQFQNNGVVDDSQLPKDRFSAERLKGVDSTLKIQPAKLEDSAVYLCASSYDSPRGVQETQYFGPGTRLLVL.

The chain carries TRBV6-5 and TRBJ2-7; 8 positions agree with TRBD2. CDR1 and CDR2 (germline): MNHEY, SVGAGI. The junction had 9 bases not matched to a gene; V was cut back by 6 bases and J by 2 bases. The CDR3 spans 15 residues. The CDR3 DNA reads TGTGCCAGCAGGCAAGTAGCGGGGCACACCTACGAGCAGTACTTC. Amino acid sequence: CASRQVAGHTYEQYF.

This clone was detected a few times. The chain combines TRBV7-2 with TRBJ2-7; 7 bases are shared with TRBD1. Losses at the gene ends were 4 bases for V and 7 bases for J; bases not matched to a gene: 7. There are 13 residues in the CDR3. The germline gives CDR1 SGHTA, CDR2 FQGNSA. The CDR3 loop is CASSSDRVKEQYF. In nucleotides, the CDR3 is TGTGCCAGCAGCTCAGACAGGGTGAAGGAGCAGTACTTC.

This chain connects TRBV2 to TRBJ2-5; perhaps TRBD2 as D (6 bases). The V gene lost 7 bases and the J gene lost 5 bases, with 17 bases spanning the gap. Germline CDR1 is SNHLY and CDR2 is FYNNEI. The CDR3 contains 14 residues. The DNA for the CDR3 is TGTGCCAGCACCGCCGCGACTAGAGCTGAGACCCAGTACTTC. It yields the protein CASTAATRAETQYF.

This clone has more than one count but fewer than ten. Other nucleotide sequences in the sample specify the same CDR3. The chain is built from TRBV19 and TRBJ2-5; possibly TRBD1 for D (5 bases). CDR3 length: 13 residues. Trimming cost V 6 bases and J 1 base, with 9 bases left between them. Germline V gene lookup returns CDR1 LNHDA and CDR2 SQIVND (reference sequence). The CDR3 nucleotides read TGTGCCAGTAGCGAAGGGGTCCAAGAGACCCAGTACTTC. Its translation is CASSEGVQETQYF.

Points on this clone: Other DNA sequences in the sample encode the same CDR3. The chain joins TRBV7-9 to TRBJ2-3, with D unclear. CDR1 is SEHNR and CDR2 is FQNEAQ in the germline V gene (reference sequence). The V end lost 4 bases, the J end lost 6 bases, and 11 bases lay between the germline ends. This CDR3 spans 13 amino acids. The CDR3 region has the DNA TGTGCCAGCAGCTCCCGCTTGGCGGATACGCAGTATTTT. It translates to CASSSRLADTQYF.

This clone has just a few counts. The rearrangement uses TRBV5-6 and TRBJ2-3; TRBD2 matches 7 bases. The CDR3 contains 16 residues. Germline loops: CDR1 SGHDT, CDR2 YYEEEE. V dropped 4 bases and J dropped 2; count of bases not matched to a gene: 10. As DNA, the CDR3 is TGTGCCAGCAGCCAGGGAGGGGCCCCCCTCACAGATACGCAGTATTTT. It codes for CASSQGGAPLTDTQYF.

V gene TRBV27 combines with J gene TRBJ1-3, with no clear D. Germline V gives CDR1 MNHEY, CDR2 SMNVEV (reference sequence). This CDR3 has 15 amino acids. The V end lost 9 bases, the J end lost 4 bases, and 19 bases lay between the germline ends. CDR3 amino acids: CASNVGSTGGNTIYF. The CDR3 nucleotides read TGTGCCAGTAATGTAGGCTCTACGGGGGGAAACACCATATATTTT.

The chain employs TRBV19 and TRBJ1-5; TRBD1 matches at 11 bases. Germline CDR1 and CDR2: LNHDA and SQIVND (reference sequence). With 8 bases clipped from V and 6 bases from J, the junction kept 9 bases outside the gene matches. This CDR3 has 15 residues. This chain's CDR3 is CASSRDRGAGQPQHF. CDR3 DNA sequence: TGTGCCAGTTCCCGGGACAGGGGGGCCGGTCAGCCCCAGCATTTT.

V and J are TRBV18 and TRBJ2-3; no clear D gene. The CDR3 has 14 amino acids. Germline lookup yields CDR1 KGHSH and CDR2 LQKENI. V was trimmed by 8 bases and J by 4 bases, leaving 16 bases between them. This CDR3 is CASQPPLGPDTQYF. For the CDR3, the DNA is TGTGCCAGCCAGCCCCCCCTAGGGCCAGATACGCAGTATTTT.

This clone was detected ten times or more. V is TRBV7-9 and J is TRBJ2-3, with D unclear. This CDR3 has 15 residues. CDR1 and CDR2 (germline): SEHNR, FQNEAQ (reference sequence). Trimming removed 5 bases from V and 4 bases from J, with 16 bases in between. CDR3: CASSPQAFAPDTQYF. The CDR3 region has the DNA TGTGCCAGCAGCCCCCAAGCGTTCGCACCAGATACGCAGTATTTT.

The rearrangement links TRBV2 to TRBJ2-5; tentatively, D is TRBD1 (6 bases). Germline CDR1 and CDR2: SNHLY and FYNNEI. This CDR3 region has 15 residues. V was cut by 2 bases and J by 4 bases, with 14 bases left in between. DNA for the CDR3: TGTGCCAGCAGTGAACCCTGGGGGCTGGGAGAGACCCAGTACTTC. Its protein product is CASSEPWGLGETQYF. Together with reference TRBV2 and TRBJ2-5, the CDR3 gives the full variable domain: EPEVTQTPSHQVTQMGQEVILRCVPISNHLYFYWYRQILGQKVEFLVSFYNNEISEKSEIFDDQFSVERPDGSNFTLKIRSTKLEDSAMYFCASSEPWGLGETQYFGPGTRLLVL.

This clone occurred a few times. J is TRBJ1-2 and V is TRBV27; 10 bases agree with TRBD1. This CDR3 contains 13 residues. J gave up 7 bases and V 6 bases, and 5 bases lay outside the gene matches. The germline gives CDR1 MNHEY, CDR2 SMNVEV (reference sequence). The CDR3 DNA sequence: TGTGCCAGCAGGATGACAGGGGGCGCTGGCTACACCTTC. This encodes CASRMTGGAGYTF.

The chain carries TRBV27 and TRBJ1-2; weak D call: TRBD1 (6 bases). Germline CDR1 reads MNHEY; CDR2 reads SMNVEV (reference sequence). This CDR3 has 13 amino acids. The V end was cut by 3 bases, the J end by 1 base, with 6 bases between. The CDR3 DNA reads as TGTGCCAGCAGTTTGGGACATAACTATGGCTACACCTTC. This codes for CASSLGHNYGYTF.

This clone was picked up a small number of times. The V call is TRBV7-6, the J call TRBJ2-3, with D possibly matching TRBD1 (6 bases). This CDR3 contains 15 residues. V lost 1 base and J lost 6, with 14 bases in between. Germline V gene data show CDR1 as SGHVS and CDR2 as FNYEAQ. The CDR3 DNA reads TGTGCCAGCAGCTTAGGCACAGGGCTGCTGGATACGCAGTATTTT. Translated: CASSLGTGLLDTQYF. Full variable domain (outside the CDR3, taken from reference TRBV7-6 and TRBJ2-3): GAGVSQSPRYKVTKRGQDVALRCDPISGHVSLYWYRQALGQGPEFLTYFNYEAQQDKSGLPNDRFSAERPEGSISTLTIQRTEQRDSAMYRCASSLGTGLLDTQYFGPGTRLTVL.

This clone was seen ten or more times. The CDR3 nucleotides read TGTGCCAGCAGCACAGGGGATTTCACAGATACGCAGTATTTT. It translates to CASSTGDFTDTQYF. The genes are TRBV28 and TRBJ2-3; 7 bases line up with TRBD1. This CDR3 spans 14 amino acids. V was clipped by 6 bases and J by 2 bases; unmatched bases: 5. Germline V gene data show CDR1 as MDHEN and CDR2 as SYDVKM. The entire variable domain, with the rest obtained from reference TRBV28 and TRBJ2-3, is as follows: DVKVTQSSRYLVKRTGEKVFLECVQDMDHENMFWYRQDPGLGLRLIYFSYDVKMKEKGDIPEGYSVSREKKERFSLILESASTNQTSMYLCASSTGDFTDTQYFGPGTRLTVL.